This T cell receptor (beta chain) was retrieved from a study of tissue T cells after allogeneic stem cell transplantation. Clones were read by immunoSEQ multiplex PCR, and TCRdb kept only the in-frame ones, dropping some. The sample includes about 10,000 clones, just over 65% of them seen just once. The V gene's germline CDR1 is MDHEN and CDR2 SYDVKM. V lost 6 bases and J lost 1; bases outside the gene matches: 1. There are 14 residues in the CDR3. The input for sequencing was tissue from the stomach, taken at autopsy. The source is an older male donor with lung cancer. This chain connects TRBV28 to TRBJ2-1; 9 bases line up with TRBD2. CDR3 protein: CASRSGRSYNEQFF. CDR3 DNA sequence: TGTGCCAGCAGAAGCGGGAGGTCCTACAATGAGCAGTTCTTC.